Below are 14 T cell receptor beta chains sequenced from a single sample in a study of naive and memory T cell subsets. The beta constant-region primer was an equimolar mix of two oligonucleotides covering TRBC1 and TRBC2. The ligated cDNA underwent four PCR rounds using SP2 and nested alpha and beta constant-region primers. TCRdb re-analysed the UMI-ligation and nested PCR reads in MiXCR, keeping a single row per CDR3 protein. The profile covers about 82,000 distinct CDR3 sequences, with 9% appearing a single time and 0.95% to 1.5% taken by the ten largest. Specimen: naive CD8+ T cells from blood. These receptors all stem from a human donor in good health.

V and J are TRBV19 and TRBJ2-1, with D tentatively TRBD2 (6 bases). Germline values: CDR1 LNHDA, CDR2 SQIVND (reference sequence). V lost 2 bases, J lost 6 bases, and 20 bases lay in between. CDR3 length: 17 amino acids. The CDR3 loop reads CASSIRSGVERGNEQFF. CDR3 coding DNA: TGTGCCAGTAGTATAAGGTCGGGAGTGGAACGAGGCAATGAGCAGTTCTTC.

This clonotype was seen at least ten times. This rearrangement joins TRBV7-9 to TRBJ2-7; TRBD2 matches 10 bases. Unmatched junction bases numbered 5, after V lost 1 base and J lost 2 bases. In germline, CDR1 is SEHNR, CDR2 FQNEAQ (reference sequence). The CDR3 is 16 residues long. CDR3 bases: TGTGCCAGCAGCTTAGACGGACTAGCGGATACCTACGAGCAGTACTTC. The encoded protein is CASSLDGLADTYEQYF.

This clonotype was seen many times. J is TRBJ2-3 and V is TRBV5-6, with D perhaps matching TRBD2 (6 bases). The V end was cut by 3 bases, the J end by 1 base, with 9 bases between. CDR1 is SGHDT, CDR2 YYEEEE, per germline. This CDR3 is built from 14 residues. The CDR3 nucleotides are TGTGCCAGCAGCTCGGGAGTACGCACAGATACGCAGTATTTT. As protein: CASSSGVRTDTQYF.

This clonotype was counted only a few times. V and J are TRBV7-9 and TRBJ2-2; 12 bases fit TRBD2. Looked up from germline, CDR1 is SEHNR and CDR2 is FQNEAQ (reference sequence). This CDR3 contains 16 residues. V gave up 3 bases and J gave up 5 bases; unmatched junction bases: 4. The CDR3 DNA reads as TGTGCCAGCAGCTTGGCAACTAGCGGGAGGACCGGGGAGCTGTTTTTT. The encoded protein is CASSLATSGRTGELFF.

V is TRBV15 and J is TRBJ2-5; D call uncertain. V lost 8 bases and J lost 5, with 9 bases in between. The germline V gene has CDR1 LNHNV and CDR2 YYDKDF (reference sequence). CDR3 length equals 11 residues. DNA for the CDR3: TGTGCCACCTCCGGTGAGGAGACCCAGTACTTC. The encoded protein is CATSGEETQYF.

The chain joins TRBV2 to TRBJ1-3; maybe TRBD1 (5 bases). V was pared by 1 base and J by 2 bases, with 9 bases between. The germline V gene has CDR1 SNHLY and CDR2 FYNNEI. This CDR3 is built from 15 residues. CDR3 sequence: CASSEESGTGNTIYF. The CDR3 region has the DNA TGTGCCAGCAGTGAAGAGTCAGGGACTGGAAACACCATATATTTT.

This clonotype was detected only a few times. The chain has TRBV6-2 or TRBV6-3 and TRBJ2-1, with D possibly matching TRBD2 (5 bases). There are 18 residues in the CDR3. Germline V CDR1 and CDR2: MNHEY, SVGEGT. V was clipped by 0 bases and J by 0 bases, with 15 bases between them. This chain's CDR3 is CASSYSIRPADSYNEQFF. The CDR3 nucleotides read TGTGCCAGCAGTTACTCGATCCGTCCAGCGGACTCCTACAATGAGCAGTTCTTC.

This clonotype came up a few times. V gene TRBV7-2 combines with J gene TRBJ2-7; TRBD2 agrees at 8 bases. The J segment lost 4 bases and the V segment lost 3 bases, leaving 11 bases of the junction unmatched. CDR1 is SGHTA, CDR2 FQGNSA, per germline. This CDR3 is 16 amino acids long. CDR3 loop: CASSLVRAGVKYEQYF. The CDR3 coding sequence is TGTGCCAGCAGCTTGGTCCGAGCGGGAGTGAAATACGAGCAGTACTTC.

Comments on this clonotype: A clone one base away is much larger, so this may be a read error. The V call is TRBV10-3, the J call TRBJ1-1; 10 nucleotides align to TRBD1. Germline-derived CDR1 and CDR2 are ENHRY and SYGVKD. V shed 7 bases and J 4 bases; nucleotides not matched to a gene: 6. This CDR3 has 14 residues. CDR3 in DNA: TGTGCCATCAAGGGGGACAGGGGTTCCACTGAAGCTTTCTTT. Translated, it gives CAIKGDRGSTEAFF.

This clonotype was counted only a few times. The gene calls are TRBV6-5 and TRBJ2-6, with unresolved D. V was pared by 4 bases and J by 0 bases, with 4 bases between. CDR3 length: 14 residues. The germline V gene encodes CDR1 MNHEY and CDR2 SVGAGI. The CDR3 sequence is CASSSISGANVLTF. CDR3 coding DNA: TGTGCCAGCAGTTCAATCTCTGGGGCCAACGTCCTGACTTTC.

V gene TRBV5-1 combines with J gene TRBJ1-1; TRBD1 agrees at 8 bases. The CDR3 consists of 15 residues. Germline values: CDR1 SGHRS, CDR2 YFSETQ. V was pared by 3 bases and J by 1 base, with 5 bases of the junction left unmatched. The CDR3 sequence is CASSWGQEGNTEAFF. The CDR3 DNA is TGCGCCAGCAGCTGGGGACAGGAGGGGAACACTGAAGCTTTCTTT.

The genes are TRBV7-9 and TRBJ1-1; no definite D call. The ends were cut back, 2 bases at V and 8 bases at J, with 9 bases in the middle. The CDR3 runs to 12 residues. Germline V lookup: CDR1 SEHNR, CDR2 FQNEAQ (reference sequence). CDR3 sequence reads: CASSLTQVEAFF. CDR3 DNA sequence: TGTGCCAGCAGCTTAACTCAGGTAGAAGCTTTCTTT. Based on the CDR3 plus reference TRBV7-9 and TRBJ1-1, the full variable domain is DTGVSQNPRHKITKRGQNVTFRCDPISEHNRLYWYRQTLGQGPEFLTYFQNEAQLEKSRLLSDRFSAERPKGSFSTLEIQRTEQGDSAMYLCASSLTQVEAFFGQGTRLTVV.

This clonotype has ten or more counts. This rearrangement joins TRBV10-3 to TRBJ2-7; D is unresolved. Per germline, CDR1 ENHRY and CDR2 SYGVKD. The V gene lost 0 bases and the J gene lost 6 bases, with 6 bases spanning the gap. The CDR3 loop spans 12 amino acids. For the CDR3, the DNA is TGTGCCATCAGTGAGTCGGTAGCCGAGCAGTACTTC. Encoded protein: CAISESVAEQYF.

This clonotype was observed many times. This rearrangement joins TRBV9 to TRBJ2-3; D tentatively reads TRBD1 or TRBD2 (6 bases each). Germline CDR1 and CDR2: SGDLS and YYNGEE. CDR3 length: 16 residues. The V gene lost 3 bases and the J gene lost 4 bases, with 18 bases spanning the gap. CDR3 sequence reads: CASSERSGRGADTQYF. The CDR3 DNA sequence: TGTGCCAGCAGCGAGCGTAGCGGAAGGGGGGCAGATACGCAGTATTTT. Supplemented by reference TRBV9 and TRBJ2-3, the full variable domain reads DSGVTQTPKHLITATGQRVTLRCSPRSGDLSVYWYQQSLDQGLQFLIQYYNGEERAKGNILERFSAQQFPDLHSELNLSSLELGDSALYFCASSERSGRGADTQYFGPGTRLTVL.